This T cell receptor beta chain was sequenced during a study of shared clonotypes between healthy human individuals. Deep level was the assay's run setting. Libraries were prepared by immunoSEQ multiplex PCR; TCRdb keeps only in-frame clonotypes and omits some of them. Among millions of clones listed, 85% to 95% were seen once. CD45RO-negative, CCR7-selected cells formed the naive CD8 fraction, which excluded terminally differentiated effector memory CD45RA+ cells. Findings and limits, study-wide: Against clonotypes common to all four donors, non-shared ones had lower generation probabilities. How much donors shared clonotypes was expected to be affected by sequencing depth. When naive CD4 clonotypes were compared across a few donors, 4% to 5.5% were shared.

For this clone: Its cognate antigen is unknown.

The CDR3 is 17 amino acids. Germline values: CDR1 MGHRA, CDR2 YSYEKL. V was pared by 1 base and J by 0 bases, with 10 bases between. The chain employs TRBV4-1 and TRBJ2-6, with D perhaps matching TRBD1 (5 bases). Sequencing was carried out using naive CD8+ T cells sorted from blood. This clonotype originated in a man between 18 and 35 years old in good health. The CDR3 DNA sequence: TGCGCCAGCAGCCAAGGTCCAGGGAACTCTGGGGCCAACGTCCTGACTTTC. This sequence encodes CASSQGPGNSGANVLTF.